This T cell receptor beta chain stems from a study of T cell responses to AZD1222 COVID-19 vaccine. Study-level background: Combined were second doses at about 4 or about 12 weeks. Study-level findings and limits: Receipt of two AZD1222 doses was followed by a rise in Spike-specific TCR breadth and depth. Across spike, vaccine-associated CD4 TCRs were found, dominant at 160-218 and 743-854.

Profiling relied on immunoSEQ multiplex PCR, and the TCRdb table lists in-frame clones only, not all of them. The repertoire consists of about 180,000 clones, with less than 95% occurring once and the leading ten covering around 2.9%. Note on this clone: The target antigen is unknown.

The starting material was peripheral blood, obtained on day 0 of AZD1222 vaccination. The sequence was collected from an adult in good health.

CDR3 bases: TGTGCCAGCAGCTTACCGGGGGGGTCCTACGAGCAGTACTTC. Its protein product is CASSLPGGSYEQYF. This chain connects TRBV5-4 to TRBJ2-7; TRBD2 matches at 8 bases. Germline CDR1 SGHNT, CDR2 YYREEE (reference sequence). V shed 2 bases, J shed 1 base, and the junction held 2 bases outside the gene matches. The CDR3 spans 14 residues.